Presented here are 25 T cell receptor beta chains from one specimen sequenced in a study of T cell responses to AZD1222 COVID-19 vaccine. Libraries were prepared by immunoSEQ multiplex PCR; TCRdb keeps only in-frame clonotypes and omits some of them. The sample lists approximately 150,000 clones, roughly nine tenths occurring once. The sample was peripheral blood, taken on day 0 of AZD1222 vaccination. Receptors were obtained from an adult in good health.

This clone has just one count. V and J are TRBV6-5 and TRBJ1-6; no reliable D call. V dropped 8 bases and J dropped 9 bases, with 11 bases sitting between them. The CDR3 contains 12 residues. CDR1 and CDR2 (germline): MNHEY, SVGAGI. The CDR3 loop is CASLRTGSPLHF. CDR3 bases: TGTGCCAGCCTCCGGACGGGTTCACCCCTCCACTTT.

The CDR3 bases are TGTGCCAGCAGCCGCAGGGGGGAGGCTAACGAGCAGTACTTC. It is translated as CASSRRGEANEQYF. The chain recombines TRBV5-5 with TRBJ2-7; D may be TRBD1 (7 bases). The ends were cut back, 4 bases at V and 5 bases at J, with 16 bases in the middle. The CDR3 runs to 14 residues. The germline gives CDR1 SGHKS, CDR2 YYEKEE (reference sequence).

The V gene is TRBV27, the J gene TRBJ1-2; no definite D call. Germline CDR1 MNHEY, CDR2 SMNVEV (reference sequence). The CDR3 is made up of 14 amino acids. Deletions cut 5 bases from V and 7 bases from J, with 17 bases between. The CDR3 region is CASSPREEWSGYTF. Here the CDR3 DNA reads TGTGCCAGCAGTCCGCGGGAAGAGTGGTCTGGCTACACCTTC.

The rearrangement links TRBV5-1 to TRBJ2-2, with TRBD2 matching 7 bases. The V gene's germline CDR1 is SGHRS and CDR2 YFSETQ. This CDR3 contains 18 residues. The J segment lost 4 bases and the V segment lost 2 bases, leaving 14 bases of the junction unmatched. The CDR3, as DNA: TGCGCCAGCAGCTTCGCAGTGACTAGCCTCACTTCCACCGGGGAGCTGTTTTTT. Amino acids: CASSFAVTSLTSTGELFF.

Here the CDR3 reads CASSFTGNTIYF. In DNA, the CDR3 is TGTGCCAGCAGTTTTACTGGAAACACCATATATTTT. V gene TRBV28 combines with J gene TRBJ1-3; no clear D. CDR3 length: 12 residues. Per the germline V gene, CDR1 is MDHEN and CDR2 is SYDVKM. Trimming removed 3 bases at V and 2 bases at J, with 2 bases between. Combining the CDR3 with reference TRBV28 and TRBJ1-3 gives the whole variable domain DVKVTQSSRYLVKRTGEKVFLECVQDMDHENMFWYRQDPGLGLRLIYFSYDVKMKEKGDIPEGYSVSREKKERFSLILESASTNQTSMYLCASSFTGNTIYFGEGSWLTVV.

The CDR3 reads CASSPGPPSGANVLTF. CDR3 coding DNA: TGTGCCAGCAGCCCGGGTCCCCCCTCTGGGGCCAACGTCCTGACTTTC. The chain carries TRBV7-3 and TRBJ2-6; D ambiguous. This CDR3 comprises 16 residues. Between the trimmed V and J ends, which lost 5 bases and 0 bases, there was a span of 11 bases. From germline, CDR1 is SGHTA and CDR2 FQGTGA.

This chain connects TRBV11-1 to TRBJ2-3; 9 bases are a match to TRBD1. The CDR3 sequence is 15 residues long. V lost 3 bases and J lost 5; bases outside the gene matches: 6. CDR1 and CDR2 from the germline V gene are SGHAT and FQDESV (reference sequence). The CDR3 DNA sequence: TGTGCCAGCAGCTTGGGGACAGGGAAGCAAGATACGCAGTATTTT. Translated: CASSLGTGKQDTQYF.

This clone appeared once. The gene calls are TRBV5-6 and TRBJ1-1; no reliable D call. Per germline, CDR1 SGHDT and CDR2 YYEEEE. V gave up 0 bases and J gave up 0 bases, with 15 bases separating them. This CDR3 region has 17 residues. The CDR3, as DNA: TGTGCCAGCAGCTTGGCCACCGGTAAGGTAATGAACACTGAAGCTTTCTTT. Amino acid sequence: CASSLATGKVMNTEAFF.

The chain recombines TRBV29-1 with TRBJ1-2; no definite D call. Trimming removed 1 base from V and 5 bases from J, with 14 bases in between. This CDR3 has 14 amino acids. Looked up from germline, CDR1 is SQVTM and CDR2 is ANQGSEA. CDR3 in amino acids: CSVEGVPGGYGYTF. In nucleotides, the CDR3 is TGCAGCGTTGAAGGAGTCCCGGGCGGTTATGGCTACACCTTC.

This chain joins TRBV28 and TRBJ2-4; D is ambiguous. The germline V gene encodes CDR1 MDHEN and CDR2 SYDVKM. V gave up 5 bases and J gave up 1 base, with 12 bases separating them. The CDR3 totals 15 residues. The CDR3 sequence is CASSLPLGAKNIQYF. In DNA, the CDR3 is TGTGCCAGCAGTCTCCCGCTTGGGGCCAAAAACATTCAGTACTTC.

J is TRBJ2-7 and V is TRBV7-3; 9 bases are a match to TRBD2. CDR1 is SGHTA and CDR2 is FQGTGA in the germline V gene. With 4 bases clipped from V and 6 bases from J, the junction kept 10 bases outside the gene matches. This CDR3 spans 15 amino acids. This chain's CDR3 is CASSSVAGDVREQYF. The DNA of the CDR3 is TGTGCCAGCAGCTCAGTAGCGGGAGACGTTCGCGAGCAGTACTTC.

The chain links TRBV10-3 to TRBJ1-2; possible D gene TRBD1, 5 bases. Trimming took 4 bases from V and 2 from J, leaving 11 bases between them. This CDR3 has 14 amino acids. CDR1 ENHRY and CDR2 SYGVKD come from the germline V gene. The CDR3 spells CAISVGKGNYGYTF. DNA of the CDR3: TGTGCCATCAGTGTGGGGAAGGGGAACTATGGCTACACCTTC.

The rearrangement joins TRBV7-2 to TRBJ2-5; 7 bases agree with TRBD1. There are 16 residues in the CDR3. CDR1 SGHTA and CDR2 FQGNSA come from the germline V gene. Trimming at V came to 4 bases and at J to 5 bases, leaving 13 bases not matched to a gene. The CDR3 sequence is CASSSQGTRIPETQYF. The CDR3 coding sequence is TGTGCCAGCAGCTCACAGGGGACACGTATACCCGAGACCCAGTACTTC.

This chain connects TRBV28 to TRBJ2-2; weak D call: TRBD1 (5 bases). The V end lost 6 bases, the J end lost 3 bases, and 17 bases lay between the germline ends. The CDR3 extends over 16 amino acids. Germline loops: CDR1 MDHEN, CDR2 SYDVKM. This CDR3 reads CASSPPRRGYTGELFF. In DNA, the CDR3 is TGTGCCAGCAGCCCCCCCCGTAGGGGTTACACCGGGGAGCTGTTTTTT.

The chain employs TRBV30 and TRBJ1-5, with D hard to call. Trimming left V 1 base short and J 7 bases short, with 11 bases between. This CDR3 is built from 13 residues. Looked up from germline, CDR1 is GTSNPN and CDR2 is SVGIG (reference sequence). This CDR3 is CAWSASSWQPQHF. The CDR3 coding sequence is TGTGCCTGGAGTGCCTCATCGTGGCAGCCCCAGCATTTT.

The CDR3 sequence is CASSPEGNQPQHF. CDR3 DNA: TGTGCCAGCTCACCCGAGGGCAATCAGCCCCAGCATTTT. This sequence joins TRBV18 and TRBJ1-5; D unclear. The ends were cut back, 3 bases at V and 2 bases at J, with 5 bases in the middle. Per the germline V gene, CDR1 is KGHSH and CDR2 is LQKENI. CDR3 size: 13 residues.

The J gene is TRBJ2-3, the V gene TRBV19; 7 bases agree with TRBD2. V dropped 11 bases and J dropped 0; count of bases not matched to a gene: 8. The length of the CDR3 is 14 residues. In germline, CDR1 is LNHDA, CDR2 SQIVND (reference sequence). CDR3 sequence: CAVGGGLSTDTQYF. CDR3 bases: TGTGCCGTGGGGGGGGGACTTAGCACAGATACGCAGTATTTT.

The chain couples TRBV30 to TRBJ2-7; D unclear. CDR1 is GTSNPN and CDR2 is SVGIG in the germline V gene (reference sequence). There are 13 residues in the CDR3. The ends were cut back, 5 bases at V and 7 bases at J, with 18 bases in the middle. CDR3 sequence: CAWAQNFLGEQYV. The CDR3 DNA follows: TGTGCCTGGGCTCAGAATTTTCTAGGAGAGCAGTACGTC.

The chain joins TRBV28 to TRBJ1-1; possible D gene TRBD1, 5 bases. From germline, CDR1 is MDHEN and CDR2 SYDVKM. CDR3 size: 16 residues. V lost 3 bases and J 4 bases, leaving 18 bases between the germline ends. The CDR3 DNA sequence: TGTGCCAGCAGTTTGAAGGTCAGGGAATTAGCCACTGAAGCTTTCTTT. It encodes CASSLKVRELATEAFF.

The CDR3, as DNA: TGTGCCAGCAGTCGCACTCAGCCCCAGCATTTT. This encodes CASSRTQPQHF. The genes are TRBV28 and TRBJ1-5; D remains unclear. Germline V gene data show CDR1 as MDHEN and CDR2 as SYDVKM. The V end was cut by 5 bases, the J end by 6 bases, with 5 bases between. The CDR3 covers 11 residues. Looking up the rest from reference TRBV28 and TRBJ1-5 gives the full variable domain: DVKVTQSSRYLVKRTGEKVFLECVQDMDHENMFWYRQDPGLGLRLIYFSYDVKMKEKGDIPEGYSVSREKKERFSLILESASTNQTSMYLCASSRTQPQHFGDGTRLSIL.

The CDR3 DNA follows: TGTGCCAGCAGTTACGGTGGGTCGAACACCGGGGAGCTGTTTTTT. Translating gives CASSYGGSNTGELFF. The chain couples TRBV6-5 to TRBJ2-2; D remains unclear. CDR3 length: 15 amino acids. Germline CDR1 MNHEY, CDR2 SVGAGI. V was shortened by 2 bases and J by 0 bases, with 7 bases between the two germline ends.

The rearrangement links TRBV27 to TRBJ1-5, with a possible D match to TRBD1 (5 bases). V was shortened by 2 bases and J by 4 bases, with 12 bases between the two germline ends. The germline V gene has CDR1 MNHEY and CDR2 SMNVEV (reference sequence). The length of the CDR3 is 15 residues. The CDR3 coding sequence is TGTGCCAGCAGTTTACGTCAGGGCAGGAATCAGCCCCAGCATTTT. The encoded protein is CASSLRQGRNQPQHF.

J is TRBJ2-5 and V is TRBV29-1, with 7 bases aligning to TRBD1. With V trimmed by 5 bases and J by 4 bases, 13 bases remained unmatched. The length of the CDR3 is 15 residues. Germline loops: CDR1 SQVTM, CDR2 ANQGSEA. The CDR3 reads CSVRQGTQGPETQYF. CDR3 nucleotide sequence: TGCAGCGTTCGGCAGGGGACACAGGGGCCAGAGACCCAGTACTTC.

The chain is built from TRBV2 and TRBJ1-5; no clear D gene. With 6 bases removed from V and 5 bases from J, the gap between germline ends came to 20 bases. Germline V CDR1 and CDR2: SNHLY, FYNNEI. The CDR3 totals 16 residues. CDR3 nucleotide sequence: TGTGCCAGCAGCGCCCTCGTGGGCGGAGCTGATCAGCCCCAGCATTTT. Amino acid sequence: CASSALVGGADQPQHF. The full variable domain, rest sourced from reference TRBV2 and TRBJ1-5, is EPEVTQTPSHQVTQMGQEVILRCVPISNHLYFYWYRQILGQKVEFLVSFYNNEISEKSEIFDDQFSVERPDGSNFTLKIRSTKLEDSAMYFCASSALVGGADQPQHFGDGTRLSIL.

Remarks on this clone: Other DNA sequences of this sample code for an identical CDR3. The chain uses TRBV19 and TRBJ2-2, with TRBD1 as a possible D gene (5 bases). The CDR3 extends over 15 amino acids. Per germline, CDR1 LNHDA and CDR2 SQIVND (reference sequence). Deletions cut 1 base from V and 5 bases from J, with 11 bases between. The CDR3 bases are TGTGCCAGTAGTATAGGCAGGGTAGGGACCGGGGAGCTGTTTTTT. It translates to CASSIGRVGTGELFF.